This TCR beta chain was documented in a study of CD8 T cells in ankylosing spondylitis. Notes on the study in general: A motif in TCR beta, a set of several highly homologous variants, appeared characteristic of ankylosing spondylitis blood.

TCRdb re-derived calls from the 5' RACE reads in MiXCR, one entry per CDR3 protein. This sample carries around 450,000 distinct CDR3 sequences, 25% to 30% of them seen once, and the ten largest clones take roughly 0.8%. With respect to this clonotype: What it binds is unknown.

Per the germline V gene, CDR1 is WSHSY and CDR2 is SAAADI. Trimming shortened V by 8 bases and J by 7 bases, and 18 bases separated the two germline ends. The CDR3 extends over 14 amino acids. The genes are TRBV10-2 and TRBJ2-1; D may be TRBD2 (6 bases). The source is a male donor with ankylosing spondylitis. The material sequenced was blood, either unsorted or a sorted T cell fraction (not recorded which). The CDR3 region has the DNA TGCGCCAGCTTGAACGGGAGATCGGGGAATGAGCAGTTCTTC. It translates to CASLNGRSGNEQFF.